This T cell receptor beta chain was recovered during a study of molecular identifiers for immune sequencing clone quantification. Study details: In the replicates, RNA derived from about 20,000 or 100,000 naive CD8 cells was divided into five parts, and four were sequenced.

Researchers sorted naive CD8 T cells as cells that were CD8+CD4-CCR7+CD45RA+. In the case of this clonotype: The antigen is undetermined. A much larger clone sits a single nucleotide away, making a read error possible.

The bulk TCR libraries were made with methods described before and with listed TCR primers. TCRdb reanalysed the PCR reads using MiXCR and keeps one entry per CDR3 protein. The repertoire holds over 300,000 distinct CDR3 sequences, with roughly 23% as singletons. Regarding the study as a whole: In CMV-specific effectors, clones above 20 copies held over 99% of molecules; naive, under 1%.

The TCR originated in a human donor in good health. Some libraries in this study had Jurkat cell RNA spiked in. The specimen was naive CD8+ T cells from blood, with Jurkat cell RNA spiked in. The subset is: FACS-sorted CD8+CD4-CCR7+CD45RA+ naive T cells.

The CDR3 DNA is TGTGGCAGCAGTTATGGGGGACAGACCCAGCATTTT. This gives the protein CGSSYGGQTQHF. The J gene is TRBJ1-5, the V gene TRBV6-2 or TRBV6-3, with 7 nucleotides matching TRBD1. CDR1 and CDR2 (germline): MNHEY, SVGEGT. This CDR3 is 12 amino acids long.